This TCR beta chain came from a study of Ad26.COV2.S vaccination and SARS-CoV-2 variants. CDR3 length: 13 residues. Trimming took off 6 bases at V and 2 bases at J, with 10 bases between the two ends. Profiled with immunoSEQ multiplex PCR; TCRdb holds only in-frame clones, not every one. Of 300,000 to 400,000 clones in the sample, 92% were seen once. The source of this sequence is a human donor who had recovered from COVID-19. The chain employs TRBV12-3 or TRBV12-4 and TRBJ2-5, with D perhaps matching TRBD2 (6 bases). This specimen was peripheral blood, taken after recovery from COVID-19. The CDR3 loop reads CASRGREQETQYF. In DNA form, the CDR3 reads TGTGCCAGCAGGGGACGGGAGCAAGAGACCCAGTACTTC.